The rows below give T cell receptor beta chains drawn from one sample of a study. TCRdb redid the calling of the 5' RACE reads with MiXCR, one entry per CDR3 protein. This sample yields 40,000 to 65,000 distinct CDR3 sequences, of which approximately 23% are seen a single time; 2.5% to 3.5% belongs to the top ten. The material sequenced was tumor-infiltrating naive CD4+ T cells sorted from the breast tumor. These receptors were obtained from a female donor with breast cancer. The CDR3 runs from the conserved cysteine through the conserved F or W. A D gene is named only where the DNA matches it firmly. Only part of the rows carry a size: once, few, many, or a class if the clone is expanded.

TRBD2,TRBJ2-7,-,TRBV5-1,CASSPSLAGAKEQYF,TGCGCCAGCAGCCCCAGTCTAGCGGGAGCGAAGGAGCAGTACTTC
TRBD2,TRBJ2-1,-,TRBV7-8,CASSFGTSGRNEQFF,TGTGCCAGCAGCTTTGGGACTAGCGGGAGGAATGAGCAGTTCTTC
-,TRBJ2-1,-,TRBV6-1,CASSDPGSSYNEQFF,TGTGCCAGCAGTGATCCGGGGAGCTCCTACAATGAGCAGTTCTTC
-,TRBJ1-1,many,TRBV7-2,CASSNGGNTEAFF,TGTGCCAGCAGTAACGGAGGGAACACTGAAGCTTTCTTT
TRBD1,TRBJ2-7,few,TRBV29-1,CSVVTHRTGGSSYEQYF,TGCAGCGTTGTGACCCATAGGACAGGGGGATCCTCCTACGAGCAGTACTTC
TRBD1,TRBJ2-7,few,TRBV6-5,CASSRTGTYEQYF,TGTGCCAGCAGCCGGACAGGGACCTACGAGCAGTACTTC
-,TRBJ2-5,medium-sized,TRBV10-3,CASKGEQETQYF,TGTGCCTCGAAGGGGGAACAAGAGACCCAGTACTTC
-,TRBJ1-5,-,TRBV5-5,CASSFGWGSGLNQPQHF,TGTGCCAGCAGCTTTGGTTGGGGTTCTGGGCTCAATCAGCCCCAGCATTTT
-,TRBJ2-7,-,TRBV7-2,CASSLARPGEQYF,TGTGCCAGCAGCTTAGCAAGGCCCGGGGAGCAGTACTTC
TRBD1,TRBJ1-3,-,TRBV29-1,CSVMTGTGGAGNTIYF,TGCAGCGTTATGACCGGGACAGGGGGAGCTGGAAACACCATATATTTT
-,TRBJ2-1,-,TRBV7-9,CASSSPFGEQFF,TGTGCCAGCAGCTCCCCGTTTGGTGAGCAGTTCTTC
-,TRBJ2-5,-,TRBV29-1,CSVDPTAQGTQYF,TGCAGCGTTGATCCGACCGCGCAGGGGACCCAGTACTTC
-,TRBJ2-5,few,TRBV28,CASRTTPATQYF,TGTGCCAGCAGAACTACCCCAGCGACCCAGTACTTC
TRBD2,TRBJ2-1,-,TRBV5-1,CASSLGLDGYNEQFF,TGCGCCAGCAGCCTGGGACTAGATGGATACAATGAGCAGTTCTTC
TRBD1,TRBJ2-7,-,TRBV28,CANRLTGISSYEQYF,TGTGCCAACAGGTTGACAGGGATAAGCTCCTACGAGCAGTACTTC
-,TRBJ2-1,many,TRBV6-2/TRBV6-3,CASSFGRFNEQFF,TGTGCCAGCAGTTTCGGACGATTCAATGAGCAGTTCTTC
-,TRBJ2-1,-,TRBV20-1,CSAREPGRIYNEQFF,TGCAGTGCTAGAGAGCCGGGACGGATTTACAATGAGCAGTTCTTC
-,TRBJ2-1,many,TRBV29-1,CSVEEGEEQFF,TGCAGCGTTGAAGAGGGTGAAGAGCAGTTCTTC
TRBD1,TRBJ1-1,-,TRBV11-2,CASSPGQGRGNTEAFF,TGTGCCAGCAGCCCGGGACAGGGGCGGGGGAACACTGAAGCTTTCTTT
TRBD2,TRBJ2-1,-,TRBV6-5,CASSYRAGEGDEQFF,TGTGCCAGCAGTTACCGCGCGGGAGAAGGGGATGAGCAGTTCTTC
TRBD2,TRBJ2-1,many,TRBV20-1,CSAKLAGWEQFF,TGCAGTGCAAAATTAGCGGGTTGGGAGCAGTTCTTC
-,TRBJ2-2,-,TRBV7-2,CAGSLARSTNTGELFF,TGTGCCGGCAGCTTAGCGAGATCCACGAACACCGGGGAGCTGTTTTTT
-,TRBJ1-5,few,TRBV15,CATSREGPYQPQHF,TGTGCCACCAGCAGAGAAGGGCCTTATCAGCCCCAGCATTTT
-,TRBJ1-1,few,TRBV7-9,CASSWDGPTEAFF,TGTGCCAGCAGCTGGGACGGGCCCACTGAAGCTTTCTTT
-,TRBJ1-5,few,TRBV7-2,CASSLGRGQPQHF,TGTGCCAGCAGCTTGGGACGGGGTCAGCCCCAGCATTTT